This T cell receptor beta chain comes out of a study of blood T cell repertoires in COVID-19. Study summary: Samples came from the United States, Italy and Spain, spanning acute and convalescent COVID-19.

This clone was seen a single time. In germline, CDR1 is GTSNPN, CDR2 SVGIG (reference sequence). The CDR3 is 13 residues long. Trimming at V came to 8 bases and at J to 1 base, leaving 4 bases not matched to a gene. Original processing notes: How many nucleated cells were present was estimated from reference gene primer amplification. Libraries were prepared by immunoSEQ multiplex PCR; TCRdb keeps only in-frame clonotypes and omits some of them. V, J and clone size reflect that table, while D and trimming were determined from the DNA. This sample has over 200,000 clones, with 88% found just once. Participants, about 18 to 90 years old, spanned around 26 US areas. Participant reports of clinical history set cohort assignment.

This TCR derives from a woman aged 25 to 39 who had been exposed to COVID-19. The sequencing sample was made of PBMCs or T cells enriched from blood (not recorded which). This sequence joins TRBV30 and TRBJ1-3, with 8 bases lining up with TRBD1. The CDR3 DNA sequence: TGTGCCGGACAGGGTACTTCTGGAAACACCATATATTTT. Amino acids: CAGQGTSGNTIYF.